Below are 30 T cell receptor beta chains sequenced from a single sample in a study of human T cells and chemical hapten exposure. As to time point: patch test 2, 6 weeks after DPC sensitization. Treatment defined: therapeutic diphenylcyclopropenone sensitization with weekly scalp DPC. TCRdb passed the RACE reads through MiXCR, listing each CDR3 protein once. The sample carries 140,000 or so distinct CDR3 sequences, 12% recorded once. The sequenced sample was whole blood, obtained in connection with sensitization to the hapten diphenylcyclopropenone (DPC). The source is a woman aged 45-59 years with alopecia areata. Some clones in this sample may be carry-over from other donors' samples.

The J gene is TRBJ2-5, the V gene TRBV5-8, with 9 bases fitting TRBD2. There are 14 residues in the CDR3. Germline CDR1 SGHTS, CDR2 YDEGEE. The trim removed 2 bases at V and 5 bases at J, leaving 4 bases unmatched. The CDR3 loop is CASSFSGSWETQYF. In nucleotides, the CDR3 is TGTGCCAGCAGCTTTAGCGGGAGCTGGGAGACCCAGTACTTC.

This clonotype has more than one count but fewer than ten. This rearrangement joins TRBV6-5 to TRBJ2-3; TRBD2 matches at 8 bases. Looked up from germline, CDR1 is MNHEY and CDR2 is SVGAGI. This CDR3 comprises 15 residues. The ends lost 6 bases at V and 8 bases at J; junction bases unmatched: 13. The CDR3 DNA reads TGTGCCAGCAGACCCGGGACTAGGCTCCCTCCTACGCAGTATTTT. This codes for CASRPGTRLPPTQYF.

This clonotype was detected a few times. The V and J genes are TRBV29-1 and TRBJ1-5; TRBD1 matches at 8 bases. V was clipped by 2 bases and J by 5 bases; unmatched bases: 8. CDR1 and CDR2 (germline): SQVTM, ANQGSEA. There are 15 residues in the CDR3. CDR3 bases: TGCAGCGTTGAATCGGCAGGGGGCAGCGATCAGCCCCAGCATTTT. Translated: CSVESAGGSDQPQHF.

V and J are TRBV20-1 and TRBJ1-1; D perhaps matches TRBD1 (6 bases). This CDR3 is 13 amino acids long. Germline CDR1 DFQATT, CDR2 SNEGSKA (reference sequence). V shed 1 base and J shed 6 bases, with 12 bases lying between them. The CDR3 DNA reads as TGCAGTGCTAGAGGGCAGGGGAGGCCTGAAGCTTTCTTT. The encoded protein is CSARGQGRPEAFF.

This clonotype was picked up a small number of times. This chain uses TRBV12-3 or TRBV12-4 with TRBJ2-6; D gene uncertain. CDR3 size: 17 residues. The V end lost 7 bases, the J end lost 2 bases, and 18 bases lay between the germline ends. The CDR3 sequence: CASTMTPSVTGANVLTF. CDR3 coding DNA: TGTGCCAGCACCATGACGCCTTCGGTCACTGGGGCCAACGTCCTGACTTTC.

V and J are TRBV7-2 and TRBJ2-7, with D uncertain. From germline, CDR1 is SGHTA and CDR2 FQGNSA. The V end was cut by 5 bases, the J end by 4 bases, with 6 bases between. This CDR3 contains 11 residues. The CDR3 region has the DNA TGTGCCAGCAGCCCGATTTACGAGCAGTACTTC. The encoded protein is CASSPIYEQYF. Supplemented by reference TRBV7-2 and TRBJ2-7, the full variable domain reads GAGVSQSPSNKVTEKGKDVELRCDPISGHTALYWYRQSLGQGLEFLIYFQGNSAPDKSGLPSDRFSAERTGGSVSTLTIQRTQQEDSAVYLCASSPIYEQYFGPGTRLTVT.

J is TRBJ2-7 and V is TRBV15; D is possibly TRBD2 (5 bases). V lost 0 bases, J lost 6 bases, and 12 bases lay in between. The CDR3 contains 14 residues. Germline assignment: CDR1 LNHNV and CDR2 YYDKDF (reference sequence). The CDR3 DNA reads as TGTGCCACCAGCAGAGATCGGGGAGCTGGCGAGCAGTACTTC. Amino acid sequence: CATSRDRGAGEQYF.

The chain recombines TRBV7-3 with TRBJ2-3, with D tentatively TRBD2 (5 bases). This CDR3 has 15 residues. CDR1 is SGHTA and CDR2 is FQGTGA in the germline V gene. V lost 0 bases and J lost 2, with 9 bases in between. As DNA, the CDR3 is TGTGCCAGCAGCTTAACTGGGAGCCTCACAGATACGCAGTATTTT. Its protein product is CASSLTGSLTDTQYF. Based on the CDR3 plus reference TRBV7-3 and TRBJ2-3, the full variable domain is GAGVSQTPSNKVTEKGKYVELRCDPISGHTALYWYRQSLGQGPEFLIYFQGTGAADDSGLPNDRFFAVRPEGSVSTLKIQRTERGDSAVYLCASSLTGSLTDTQYFGPGTRLTVL.

The table lists this clonotype with a few counts. This sequence joins TRBV28 and TRBJ2-1, with 9 bases matching TRBD2. Germline CDR1 reads MDHEN; CDR2 reads SYDVKM. The CDR3 extends over 13 amino acids. V shed 6 bases, J shed 9 bases, and the junction held 6 bases outside the gene matches. The CDR3 coding sequence is TGTGCCAGCAGCCGGACTAGCGTTGGTGAGCAGTTCTTC. Residues: CASSRTSVGEQFF.

This chain connects TRBV7-9 to TRBJ2-1, with 12 positions matching TRBD2. This CDR3 contains 16 residues. The junction had 1 base not matched to a gene; V was cut back by 1 base and J by 3 bases. Germline CDR1 SEHNR, CDR2 FQNEAQ (reference sequence). This chain's CDR3 is CASSLGTSGIYNEQFF. The CDR3 DNA reads as TGTGCCAGCAGCTTAGGGACTAGCGGGATCTACAATGAGCAGTTCTTC.

This clonotype was counted ten times or more. This chain joins TRBV3-1 and TRBJ1-6; the D is unclear. The CDR3 is 16 amino acids. Deletions cut 1 base from V and 4 bases from J, with 11 bases between. Germline V gene sequence: CDR1 LGHDT, CDR2 YNNKEL (reference sequence). Here the CDR3 reads CASSQAMSGYNSPLHF. In nucleotides, the CDR3 is TGTGCCAGCAGCCAAGCGATGTCGGGATATAATTCACCCCTCCACTTT.

This clonotype was seen only a few times. The chain is built from TRBV7-2 and TRBJ2-4; a possible D gene is TRBD1 (5 bases). Germline loops: CDR1 SGHTA, CDR2 FQGNSA. V gave up 4 bases and J gave up 1 base, with 11 bases separating them. The CDR3 extends over 15 amino acids. Written as DNA, the CDR3 is TGTGCCAGCAGCTCCGAAGCAGGGGCCAAAAACATTCAGTACTTC. It specifies CASSSEAGAKNIQYF.

The sample holds a few counts of this clonotype. The chain links TRBV7-8 to TRBJ2-7, with D perhaps given as TRBD1 or TRBD2 (5 bases each). The V end was cut by 2 bases, the J end by 5 bases, with 10 bases between. Germline V lookup: CDR1 SGHVS, CDR2 FQNEAQ. The CDR3 consists of 13 residues. The chain's CDR3 is CASSLQGDDEQYF. CDR3 in DNA: TGTGCCAGCAGCTTACAAGGGGACGACGAGCAGTACTTC.

The chain recombines TRBV3-1 with TRBJ2-4; D is perhaps TRBD1 or TRBD2 (5 bases each). Trimming took 4 bases from V and 6 from J, leaving 16 bases between them. In germline, CDR1 is LGHDT, CDR2 YNNKEL (reference sequence). The CDR3 is 15 residues long. CDR3 sequence (DNA): TGTGCCAGCAGCCCAGTGGGGACCTGGGGAAACATTCAGTACTTC. Amino acid sequence: CASSPVGTWGNIQYF.

This clonotype occurred a few times. The chain is built from TRBV20-1 and TRBJ2-7, with unresolved D. CDR1 DFQATT and CDR2 SNEGSKA come from the germline V gene (reference sequence). This CDR3 contains 14 residues. V lost 0 bases to trimming and J lost 0 bases, with 9 bases between them. The CDR3 sequence is CSARDAGSSYEQYF. In DNA, the CDR3 is TGCAGTGCTAGAGATGCTGGCAGCTCCTACGAGCAGTACTTC.

This clonotype was detected only a few times. The CDR3 reads CASSFLLVYEQYF. The CDR3 bases are TGTGCCAGCAGTTTCTTGTTGGTATACGAGCAGTACTTC. The gene calls are TRBV11-2 and TRBJ2-7; D gene unclear. V dropped 6 bases and J dropped 4 bases, with 13 bases sitting between them. From germline, CDR1 is SGHAT and CDR2 FQNNGV. The CDR3 has 13 residues. Using reference TRBV11-2 and TRBJ2-7 for the parts outside the CDR3, the full variable domain is EAGVAQSPRYKIIEKRQSVAFWCNPISGHATLYWYQQILGQGPKLLIQFQNNGVVDDSQLPKDRFSAERLKGVDSTLKIQPAKLEDSAVYLCASSFLLVYEQYFGPGTRLTVT.

This clonotype showed up just a few times. In DNA, the CDR3 is TGTGCCAGCAAAGTACAGGTCGCGGGCGGGGAGCTGTTTTTT. It specifies CASKVQVAGGELFF. The chain uses TRBV2 and TRBJ2-2; D tentatively fits TRBD1 or TRBD2 (5 bases each). The germline V and J ends were trimmed by 7 bases and 7 bases, with 16 bases remaining between them. CDR3 size: 14 residues. CDR1 is SNHLY, CDR2 FYNNEI, per germline.

V gene TRBV6-5 combines with J gene TRBJ2-7; TRBD2 aligns across 15 bases. Trimming took 4 bases from V and 10 from J; bases not matched to a gene: 11. The CDR3 totals 16 residues. CDR1 and CDR2 from the germline V gene are MNHEY and SVGAGI. The CDR3 protein is CASSLGLAGGSREQYF. In DNA form, the CDR3 reads TGTGCCAGCAGTTTGGGACTAGCGGGAGGCTCGCGGGAACAGTACTTC.

This clonotype was counted ten times or more. The V and J genes are TRBV20-1 and TRBJ1-1, with unresolved D. Trimming shortened V by 3 bases and J by 0 bases, and 14 bases separated the two germline ends. This CDR3 has 15 amino acids. Germline V lookup: CDR1 DFQATT, CDR2 SNEGSKA (reference sequence). As DNA, the CDR3 is TGCAGTGCTAGTTTTGTTCGGGGATTGAACACTGAAGCTTTCTTT. Residues: CSASFVRGLNTEAFF.

A few counts support this clonotype. Germline and junction disagree at one end, which may indicate a read error. The CDR3 DNA follows: TGTGCCAGCAGTCACTCTACTAGTTTGGATGAGCAGTTCTTC. Its protein product is CASSHSTSLDEQFF. This chain uses TRBV6-6 with TRBJ2-1; weak D call: TRBD2 (5 bases). CDR1 is MNHNY, CDR2 SVGAGI, per germline (reference sequence). This CDR3 region has 14 residues.

This clonotype has only a few counts. The chain couples TRBV7-2 to TRBJ2-2; unclear D gene. Germline CDR1 reads SGHTA; CDR2 reads FQGNSA. The CDR3 runs 13 residues. The V gene lost 4 bases and the J gene lost 8 bases, with 11 bases spanning the gap. CDR3 in amino acids: CASSSSLPGELFF. CDR3 bases: TGTGCCAGCAGCTCAAGCCTACCAGGGGAGCTGTTTTTT.

This clonotype was detected a few times. The rearrangement joins TRBV20-1 to TRBJ2-7; 9 positions agree with TRBD1. The CDR3 contains 15 residues. The trim removed 0 bases at V and 3 bases at J, leaving 6 bases unmatched. CDR1 is DFQATT and CDR2 is SNEGSKA in the germline V gene (reference sequence). CDR3 amino acids: CSARDLGTGYYEQYF. DNA of the CDR3: TGCAGTGCTAGAGATCTTGGGACAGGGTACTACGAGCAGTACTTC.

Regarding this clonotype: This may come from a read error, since a much larger clone is one base off. The chain joins TRBV6-5 to TRBJ2-7, with D possibly TRBD2 on 6 matching bases. Between the trimmed V and J ends, which lost 5 bases and 0 bases, there was a span of 14 bases. The CDR3 is 15 amino acids. The germline V gene has CDR1 MNHEY and CDR2 SVGAGI. The CDR3 reads CASSTGGFGSYEQYF. The CDR3 region has the DNA TGTGCCAGCAGTACCGGAGGGTTCGGCTCCTACGAGCAGTACTTC.

This clonotype was seen many times. The J gene is TRBJ2-7, the V gene TRBV7-8; 8 bases fit TRBD1. CDR1 is SGHVS and CDR2 is FQNEAQ in the germline V gene. This CDR3 comprises 15 residues. The ends lost 5 bases at V and 4 bases at J; junction bases unmatched: 10. This CDR3 reads CASSPTGTGVYEQYF. CDR3 bases: TGTGCCAGCAGCCCGACCGGGACAGGAGTTTACGAGCAGTACTTC.

In this sample, this clonotype turned up many times. CDR3 protein: CASSGGSFYEQYF. The CDR3 bases are TGTGCCAGCAGTGGGGGCAGTTTCTACGAGCAGTACTTC. The chain has TRBV2 and TRBJ2-7; possibly TRBD1 for D (5 bases). CDR1 is SNHLY, CDR2 FYNNEI, per germline. This CDR3 contains 13 residues. Trimming took off 4 bases at V and 3 bases at J, with 10 bases between the two ends.

The chain combines TRBV12-3 or TRBV12-4 with TRBJ2-1, with 9 nucleotides matching TRBD1. There are 13 residues in the CDR3. After removal of 6 bases from V and 8 bases from J, the junction contained 5 bases not matched to a gene. The CDR3 is CASRGDRVHEQFF. Written as DNA, the CDR3 is TGTGCCAGCAGGGGGGACAGGGTGCATGAGCAGTTCTTC.

This clonotype was seen repeatedly, ten times or more. The gene calls are TRBV13 and TRBJ2-7; 8 nucleotides line up with TRBD2. V gave up 6 bases and J gave up 6 bases; unmatched junction bases: 13. Germline CDR1 PRHDT, CDR2 FYEKMQ (reference sequence). There are 15 residues in the CDR3. The CDR3 nucleotides read TGTGCCAGCAGTCGAAATAGCGGGATCCGTCTCGAGCAGTACTTC. Translation: CASSRNSGIRLEQYF.

The table lists this clonotype with a few counts. DNA of the CDR3: TGTGCCAGCACCCTTGCGGGCGGGCGTCGTACGCAGTATTTT. It is translated as CASTLAGGRRTQYF. This sequence joins TRBV28 and TRBJ2-3; tentative D call: TRBD2 (5 bases). The CDR3 totals 14 residues. CDR1 is MDHEN and CDR2 is SYDVKM in the germline V gene. The V gene lost 7 bases and the J gene lost 8 bases, with 19 bases spanning the gap.

CDR3 bases: TGTGCTAGTGGTTTGGCAACCGGGGAGCTGTTTTTT. Translated: CASGLATGELFF. The J gene is TRBJ2-2, the V gene TRBV12-5, with no clear D. Germline values: CDR1 LGHNT, CDR2 FRNRAP. Trimming pared 1 base from V and 5 bases from J, leaving 2 bases between. This CDR3 comprises 12 residues.

This clonotype was recorded many times. The chain is built from TRBV20-1 and TRBJ1-3, with no clear D. Between the trimmed V and J ends, which lost 3 bases and 3 bases, there was a span of 12 bases. Germline V lookup: CDR1 DFQATT, CDR2 SNEGSKA (reference sequence). CDR3 length: 14 amino acids. The CDR3 DNA is TGCAGTGCTAGGACCCCCGGGCGTGGAAACACCATATATTTT. The encoded protein is CSARTPGRGNTIYF.